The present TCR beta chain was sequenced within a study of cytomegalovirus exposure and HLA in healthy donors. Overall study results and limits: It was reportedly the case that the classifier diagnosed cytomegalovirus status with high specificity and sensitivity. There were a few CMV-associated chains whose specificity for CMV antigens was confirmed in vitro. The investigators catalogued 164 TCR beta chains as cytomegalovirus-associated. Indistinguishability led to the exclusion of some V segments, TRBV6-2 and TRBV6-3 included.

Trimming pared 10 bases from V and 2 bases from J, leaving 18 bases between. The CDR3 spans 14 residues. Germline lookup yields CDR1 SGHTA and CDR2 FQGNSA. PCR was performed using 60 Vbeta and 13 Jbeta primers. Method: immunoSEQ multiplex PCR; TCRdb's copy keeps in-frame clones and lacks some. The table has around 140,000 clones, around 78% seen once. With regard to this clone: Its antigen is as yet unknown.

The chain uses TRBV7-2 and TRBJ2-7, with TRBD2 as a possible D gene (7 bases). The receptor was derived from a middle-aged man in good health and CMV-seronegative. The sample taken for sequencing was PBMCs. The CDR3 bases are TGTGCCACCGCCGGGGGGCCGTCAACCTACGAGCAGTACTTC. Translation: CATAGGPSTYEQYF.